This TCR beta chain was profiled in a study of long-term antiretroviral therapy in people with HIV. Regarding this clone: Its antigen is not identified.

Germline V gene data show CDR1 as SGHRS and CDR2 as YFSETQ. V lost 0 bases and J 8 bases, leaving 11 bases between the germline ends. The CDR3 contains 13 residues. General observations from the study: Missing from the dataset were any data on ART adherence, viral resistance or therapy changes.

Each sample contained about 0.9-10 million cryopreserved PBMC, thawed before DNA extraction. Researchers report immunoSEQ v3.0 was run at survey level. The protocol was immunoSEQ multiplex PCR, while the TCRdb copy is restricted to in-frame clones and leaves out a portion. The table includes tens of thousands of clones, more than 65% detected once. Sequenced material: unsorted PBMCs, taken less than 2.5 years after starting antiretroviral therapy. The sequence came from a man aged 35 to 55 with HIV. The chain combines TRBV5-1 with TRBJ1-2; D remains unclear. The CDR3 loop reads CASSLDGMGGYTF. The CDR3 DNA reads TGCGCCAGCAGCTTGGATGGGATGGGGGGCTACACCTTC.